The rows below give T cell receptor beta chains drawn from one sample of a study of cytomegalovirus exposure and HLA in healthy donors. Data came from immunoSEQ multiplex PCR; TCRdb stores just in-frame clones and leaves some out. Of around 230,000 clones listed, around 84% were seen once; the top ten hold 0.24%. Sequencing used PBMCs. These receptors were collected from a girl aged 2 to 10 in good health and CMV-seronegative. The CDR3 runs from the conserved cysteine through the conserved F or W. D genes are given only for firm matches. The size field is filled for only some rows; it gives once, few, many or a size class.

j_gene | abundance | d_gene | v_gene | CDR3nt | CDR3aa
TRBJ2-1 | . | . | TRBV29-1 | TGCAGCGTTGTTCGGAGCTCCTACAATGAGCAGTTCTTC | CSVVRSSYNEQFF
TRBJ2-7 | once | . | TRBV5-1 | TGCGCCAGCAGCCTGGACTACTCCTACGAGCAGTACTTC | CASSLDYSYEQYF
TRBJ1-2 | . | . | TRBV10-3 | TGTGCCATCAGTGAGGGGGGCGGCGGCTACACCTTC | CAISEGGGGYTF
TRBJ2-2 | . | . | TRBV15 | TGTGCCACCAGCAGAGGGACAACACAGGGAGGGGACACCGGGGAGCTGTTTTTT | CATSRGTTQGGDTGELFF
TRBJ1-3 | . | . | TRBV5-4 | TGTGCCAGCAGCTTAACAGCCTCGGGAAACACCATATATTTT | CASSLTASGNTIYF
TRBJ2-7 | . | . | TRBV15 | TGTGCCACCAGCAGTCGGCAGGATCCCCACGAGCAGTACTTC | CATSSRQDPHEQYF
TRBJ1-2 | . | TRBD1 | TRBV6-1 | TGTGCCAGCAGTCAACCAACAGGGGGACGGGGCTACACCTTC | CASSQPTGGRGYTF
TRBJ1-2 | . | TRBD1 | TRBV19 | TGTGCCAGTAGTATCCTTTTGACAGGGACCTATGGCTACACCTTC | CASSILLTGTYGYTF
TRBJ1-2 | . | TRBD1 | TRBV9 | TGTGCCAGCAGCGTAAAGACAGGGGGCGCGGTTGGCTACACCTTC | CASSVKTGGAVGYTF
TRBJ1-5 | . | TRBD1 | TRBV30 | TGTGCCTGGAGTGCGGGACAGGGCGATCAGCCCCAGCATTTT | CAWSAGQGDQPQHF
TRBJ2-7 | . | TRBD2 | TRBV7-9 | TGTGCCAGCAGCCCCCGGCCTACTAGCGGGAGGGCCTTCGGCGAGCAGTACTTC | CASSPRPTSGRAFGEQYF
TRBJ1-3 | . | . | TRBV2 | TGTGCCAGCAATCTAGGCAGCGAACTAAACACCATATATTTT | CASNLGSELNTIYF
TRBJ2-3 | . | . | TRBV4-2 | TGTGCCAGCAGCCAAGAACCGGGACTGATAACAGATACGCAGTATTTT | CASSQEPGLITDTQYF
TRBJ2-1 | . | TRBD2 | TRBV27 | TGTGCCAGCAGTCCCATAGCGGGAGGTGAGCAGTTCTTC | CASSPIAGGEQFF
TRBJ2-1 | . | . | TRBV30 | TGTGCCTGGAGTCCTAGCGCCCCCTACAATGAGCAGTTCTTC | CAWSPSAPYNEQFF
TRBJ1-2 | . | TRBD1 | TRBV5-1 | TGCGCCAGCAGCCCCGACAGGGCCGGCAGCTATGGCTACACCTTC | CASSPDRAGSYGYTF
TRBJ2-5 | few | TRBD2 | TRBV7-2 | TGTGCCAGCAGCTTAGAGCGACTAGCGGGGAGCCAAGAGACCCAGTACTTC | CASSLERLAGSQETQYF
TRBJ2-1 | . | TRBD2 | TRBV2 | TGTGCCAGCAGTTGGACTAGCGTGGATGAGCAGTTCTTC | CASSWTSVDEQFF
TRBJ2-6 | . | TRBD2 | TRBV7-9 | TGTGCCAGCAGCCGTAGCGGGGGACTCTCAAGGGGGGCCAACGTCCTGACTTTC | CASSRSGGLSRGANVLTF
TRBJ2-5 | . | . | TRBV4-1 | TGCGCCAGCAGCCCGCGACAGTTTCTCCAAGAGACCCAGTACTTC | CASSPRQFLQETQYF
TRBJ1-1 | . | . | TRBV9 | TGTGCCAGCAGCGTAGACTGGAACACTGAAGCTTTCTTT | CASSVDWNTEAFF
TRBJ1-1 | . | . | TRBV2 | TGTGCCAGCCTGGCCTCCAACACTGAAGCTTTCTTT | CASLASNTEAFF
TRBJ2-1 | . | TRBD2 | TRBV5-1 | TGCGCCAGCAGCTTGGGCGGGAGCTCCTACAATGAGCAGTTCTTC | CASSLGGSSYNEQFF
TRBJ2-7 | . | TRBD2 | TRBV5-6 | TGTGCCAGCAGCCCAACAATAGGGACTAGCGGGCGTTCCTACGAGCAGTACTTC | CASSPTIGTSGRSYEQYF
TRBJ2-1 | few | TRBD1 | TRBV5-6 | TGTGCCAGCAGCTTGGCCGAGGGGGCGCCTCAGTTCTTC | CASSLAEGAPQFF
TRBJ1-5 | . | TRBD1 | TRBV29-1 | TGCAGCGTTGGGACAGGGACATATCAGCCCCAGCATTTT | CSVGTGTYQPQHF
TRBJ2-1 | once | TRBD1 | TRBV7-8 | TGTGCCAGCAGCTTAGTAGGGGGCACCTACAATGAGCAGTTCTTC | CASSLVGGTYNEQFF
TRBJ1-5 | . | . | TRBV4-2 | TGTGCCAGCAGCGCGAACAGGGAATGGAACCAGCCCCAGCATTTT | CASSANREWNQPQHF
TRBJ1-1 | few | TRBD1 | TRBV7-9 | TGTGCCAGCCACCTCAGGGGGCTGGACACTGAAGCTTTCTTT | CASHLRGLDTEAFF
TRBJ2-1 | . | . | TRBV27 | TGTGCCAGCAGTTTATCTACGAGCTCCTACAATGAGCAGTTCTTC | CASSLSTSSYNEQFF
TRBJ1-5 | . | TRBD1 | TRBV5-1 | TGCGCCAGCAGCTTAGGAGACAGGGGCCAGCCCCAGCATTTT | CASSLGDRGQPQHF
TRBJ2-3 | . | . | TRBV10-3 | TGTGCCATCAGTGGAGAGGGATCAAGGACGGATACGCAGTATTTT | CAISGEGSRTDTQYF
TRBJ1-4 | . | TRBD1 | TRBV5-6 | TGTGCCAGCAGCTTGCAGTTAGATGGCCGGACAGGACTCCCGGAAAAACTGTTTTTT | CASSLQLDGRTGLPEKLFF
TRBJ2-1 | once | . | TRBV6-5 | TGTGCCAGCAGTTACTCGACAGCTGGGGTCGATGAGCAGTTCTTC | CASSYSTAGVDEQFF
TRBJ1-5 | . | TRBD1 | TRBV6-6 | TGTGCCAGCACTACAGGGGGTAGCAATCAGCCCCAGCATTTT | CASTTGGSNQPQHF
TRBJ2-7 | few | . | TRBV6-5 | TGTGCCAGCAGTTACCCCCCCGGACAGATCAACGAGCAGTACTTC | CASSYPPGQINEQYF
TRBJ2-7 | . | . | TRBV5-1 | TGCGCCAGCAGCTTGGGCGCTCAGGTGTACGAGCAGTACTTC | CASSLGAQVYEQYF
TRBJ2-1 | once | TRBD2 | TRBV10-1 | TGCGCCAGCAGTGTGACCGCTAGCGGGAGAATCAATGAGCAGTTCTTC | CASSVTASGRINEQFF
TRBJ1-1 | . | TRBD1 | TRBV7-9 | TGTGCCAGCAGCCCTAGACAGGGGGGGAACACTGAAGCTTTCTTT | CASSPRQGGNTEAFF
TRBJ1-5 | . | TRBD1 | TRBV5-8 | TGTGCCAGTAGCCGGGGACAGGCCCTTAATCAGCCCCAGCATTTT | CASSRGQALNQPQHF
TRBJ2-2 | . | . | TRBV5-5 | TGTGCCAGCAGCTTGACAGGGACCGGGGAGCTGTTTTTT | CASSLTGTGELFF
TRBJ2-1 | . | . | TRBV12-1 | TGTGCCAGCACCACGGTCGGGGTTAGGTCTGAGCAGTTCTTC | CASTTVGVRSEQFF
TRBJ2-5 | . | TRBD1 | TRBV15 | TGTGCCACCAGCGCCCGACAGGGGGGCGCGGAGACCCAGTACTTC | CATSARQGGAETQYF
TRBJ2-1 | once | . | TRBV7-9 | TGTGCCAGCATTTTAGGGGGAGAGGAGTACGAGTTCTTC | CASILGGEEYEFF
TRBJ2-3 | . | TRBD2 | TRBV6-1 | TGTGCCAGCAGTGGAGGACTAGCAGATACGCAGTATTTT | CASSGGLADTQYF
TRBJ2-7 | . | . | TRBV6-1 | TGTGCCAGCAGTGAAGTCGGTCCCGAGCAGTACTTC | CASSEVGPEQYF
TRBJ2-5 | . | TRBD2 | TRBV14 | TGTGCCAGCAGCCCTCCGGGACTAGCGGTTCCCAGGGCCCAGTACTTC | CASSPPGLAVPRAQYF
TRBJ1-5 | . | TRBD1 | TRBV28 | TGTGCCAGCAGCCCCACAACGACAGGGCGCAATCAGCCCCAGCATTTT | CASSPTTTGRNQPQHF
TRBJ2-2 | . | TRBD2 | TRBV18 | TGTGCCAGCTCCCTCGCCCTAGCGGACACCGGGGAGCTGTTTTTT | CASSLALADTGELFF